These 11 T cell receptor beta chains originate from one sample sequenced in a study of tissue T cells after allogeneic stem cell transplantation. Clones were read by immunoSEQ multiplex PCR, and TCRdb kept only the in-frame ones, dropping some. This table holds about 4,000 clones, approximately 74% found once. The starting material was left colon tissue, obtained at autopsy. These receptors were obtained from a woman aged 18-49 years with breast cancer.

The chain carries TRBV6-5 and TRBJ2-5; no clear D. Trimming cost V 8 bases and J 2 bases, with 12 bases left between them. CDR3 length equals 13 residues. The germline V gene has CDR1 MNHEY and CDR2 SVGAGI. CDR3 sequence reads: CASAVGGQETQYF. The CDR3 DNA follows: TGTGCCAGCGCCGTGGGCGGACAAGAGACCCAGTACTTC.

This sequence joins TRBV7-8 and TRBJ2-3; D not certain. The CDR3 contains 14 residues. Germline CDR1 SGHVS, CDR2 FQNEAQ. V gave up 8 bases and J gave up 1 base, with 13 bases separating them. Here the CDR3 DNA reads TGTGCCAGCTCGGGTACCTACGGCACAGATACGCAGTATTTT. Its protein product is CASSGTYGTDTQYF.

The DNA for the CDR3 is TGTGCCAGCAGCTTAGGAGAGGAGCGAGGCTACACCTTC. Translated, it gives CASSLGEERGYTF. The gene calls are TRBV5-4 and TRBJ1-2; D not resolved. This CDR3 region has 13 residues. V was shortened by 2 bases and J by 8 bases, with 13 bases between the two germline ends. The germline gives CDR1 SGHNT, CDR2 YYREEE (reference sequence).

A few counts support this clone. The genes are TRBV19 and TRBJ2-1, with 8 bases aligning to TRBD1. V lost 7 bases, J lost 7 bases, and 9 bases stayed unmatched. The CDR3 extends over 14 amino acids. Germline V CDR1 and CDR2: LNHDA, SQIVND (reference sequence). CDR3 loop: CASTSRQGINEQFF. In DNA form, the CDR3 reads TGTGCCAGTACCTCGAGACAGGGGATAAATGAGCAGTTCTTC.

The chain uses TRBV5-1 and TRBJ2-1; tentatively, D is TRBD2 (5 bases). CDR1 is SGHRS, CDR2 YFSETQ, per germline. Trimming pared 0 bases from V and 1 base from J, leaving 8 bases between. This CDR3 has 15 amino acids. The CDR3 coding sequence is TGCGCCAGCAGCTTGGCGGGGAGTTCCTACAATGAGCAGTTCTTC. Translating gives CASSLAGSSYNEQFF.

This clone showed up just a few times. The rearrangement uses TRBV29-1 and TRBJ2-2, with TRBD1 identical over 7 bases. The V and J ends lost 6 bases and 7 bases, in that order; junction bases with no gene match: 14. This CDR3 spans 15 amino acids. Per germline, CDR1 SQVTM and CDR2 ANQGSEA. CDR3 bases: TGCAGCGTCGCCTGGGACAGACTTTTTAGCGGGGAGCTGTTTTTT. Its translation: CSVAWDRLFSGELFF.

This clone was seen a few times. The rearrangement links TRBV5-5 to TRBJ2-7, with D possibly being TRBD1 (6 bases). This CDR3 comprises 13 residues. Trimming removed 1 base from V and 2 bases from J, with 7 bases in between. Germline-derived CDR1 and CDR2 are SGHKS and YYEKEE (reference sequence). CDR3 amino acids: CASSLPGAYEQYF. CDR3 DNA sequence: TGTGCCAGCAGCTTGCCAGGGGCCTACGAGCAGTACTTC.

About this clone: This sample also contains other DNA sequences that code for the same CDR3. This rearrangement joins TRBV19 to TRBJ2-3; 9 bases are shared with TRBD2. The CDR3 is made up of 13 amino acids. Germline CDR1 reads LNHDA; CDR2 reads SQIVND (reference sequence). The V and J ends lost 6 bases and 4 bases, in that order; junction bases with no gene match: 2. The CDR3 DNA follows: TGTGCCAGTAGGGTAGCGGGAGCAGATACGCAGTATTTT. It translates to CASRVAGADTQYF.

J is TRBJ1-1 and V is TRBV6-5, with D hard to call. This CDR3 contains 15 residues. Germline assignment: CDR1 MNHEY and CDR2 SVGAGI. V shed 6 bases and J shed 0 bases, with 14 bases lying between them. The CDR3 loop is CASSPGSFMNTEAFF. Here the CDR3 DNA reads TGTGCCAGCAGCCCAGGTTCGTTTATGAACACTGAAGCTTTCTTT.

This clone showed up just a few times. The V gene is TRBV7-2, the J gene TRBJ2-7; tentatively, D is TRBD1 or TRBD2 (5 bases each). V lost 8 bases to trimming and J lost 1 base, with 21 bases between them. CDR3 size: 16 residues. Per the germline V gene, CDR1 is SGHTA and CDR2 is FQGNSA. CDR3 sequence (DNA): TGTGCCAGCGCCGTGGCCATCGGGACGGCTTCCTACGAGCAGTACTTC. Protein product: CASAVAIGTASYEQYF.

The chain is built from TRBV27 and TRBJ2-1; 10 bases agree with TRBD2. In germline, CDR1 is MNHEY, CDR2 SMNVEV (reference sequence). J was trimmed by 8 bases and V by 1 base; bases with no gene match: 14. The CDR3 is 18 residues long. The CDR3 nucleotides are TGTGCCAGCAGTTTATATTCCGTCCTAGCGGGAGTTAGGCATGAGCAGTTCTTC. It codes for CASSLYSVLAGVRHEQFF.